The 22 T cell receptor beta chains reported below all come from one sample, sequenced in a study of OX40 agonist ivuxolimab in advanced cancers. TCRdb's copy holds only in-frame clones and misses some; the assay was immunoSEQ multiplex PCR. In the table there are over 8,000 clones, over 70% of which are singletons. This material consisted of CD4+ or CD8+ T cells sorted from blood, taken in a trial of the OX40 agonist ivuxolimab. The source is an adult with an advanced solid tumor such as melanoma, head and neck, liver or kidney cancer.

The chain combines TRBV6-1 with TRBJ2-3; 9 bases align to TRBD1. CDR3 length equals 14 residues. V gave up 8 bases and J gave up 2 bases; unmatched junction bases: 5. In germline, CDR1 is MNHNS, CDR2 SASEGT. CDR3: CASADRGDTDTQYF. In nucleotides, the CDR3 is TGTGCCAGCGCCGACAGGGGGGACACAGATACGCAGTATTTT.

This chain connects TRBV9 to TRBJ2-3, with unresolved D. The CDR3 is made up of 14 amino acids. V dropped 0 bases and J dropped 2 bases, with 7 bases sitting between them. Germline CDR1 is SGDLS and CDR2 is YYNGEE. The CDR3 DNA is TGTGCCAGCAGCGTAGGAAGAGACACAGATACGCAGTATTTT. Protein product: CASSVGRDTDTQYF.

This sequence joins TRBV5-4 and TRBJ2-1; the match to TRBD2 covers 14 bases. V was pared by 3 bases and J by 8 bases, with 16 bases of the junction left unmatched. Germline V gene sequence: CDR1 SGHNT, CDR2 YYREEE (reference sequence). CDR3 length equals 19 residues. In nucleotides, the CDR3 is TGTGCCAGCAGCTCCACCCCTCGGACTAGCGGGAGGCTCAGGGATGAGCAGTTCTTC. Its protein is CASSSTPRTSGRLRDEQFF.

The chain couples TRBV14 to TRBJ1-1; weak D call: TRBD1 (6 bases). Trimming pared 4 bases from V and 5 bases from J, leaving 17 bases between. Germline V lookup: CDR1 SGHDN, CDR2 FVKESK. The CDR3 contains 15 residues. CDR3: CASSPRGPGGTEAFF. CDR3 DNA sequence: TGTGCCAGCAGCCCCAGGGGTCCTGGAGGGACTGAAGCTTTCTTT.

V and J are TRBV29-1 and TRBJ2-7, with D possibly being TRBD1 or TRBD2 (7 bases each). V was cut by 5 bases and J by 6 bases, with 17 bases left in between. Per the germline V gene, CDR1 is SQVTM and CDR2 is ANQGSEA. The CDR3 has 13 residues. Here the CDR3 reads CSVLWQGGSEQYF. The CDR3 DNA follows: TGCAGCGTTCTCTGGCAGGGGGGGAGCGAGCAGTACTTC.

Of note for this clone: One end of the junction does not line up with germline, which may come from a read error. Other DNA variants within this sample encode the same CDR3. This chain joins TRBV6-5 and TRBJ2-3, with 9 bases fitting TRBD2. The CDR3 spans 15 residues. Germline V gene data show CDR1 as MNHEY and CDR2 as SVGAGI. The CDR3 is CASRGLAGSTDTQYF. In nucleotides, the CDR3 is TGTGCCAGCAGGGGGCTAGCGGGGAGCACCGATACGCAGTATTTT.

V gene TRBV30 combines with J gene TRBJ2-5; D gene ambiguous. TRBJ2-7 explains the end of the DNA better; the J call may be wrong. The CDR3 has 13 amino acids. Germline loops: CDR1 GTSNPN, CDR2 SVGIG (reference sequence). In nucleotides, the CDR3 is TGTGCCTGGAGTATGGACGCCGCCTACGAGCAGTACTTC. This encodes CAWSMDAAYEQYF.

The chain carries TRBV7-6 and TRBJ1-5; D ambiguous. CDR1 SGHVS and CDR2 FNYEAQ come from the germline V gene. The CDR3 contains 17 residues. Trimming took 5 bases from V and 2 from J, leaving 19 bases between them. The CDR3 region has the DNA TGTGCCAGCAGCGAACACAACACGGGGTATGGCAATCAGCCCCAGCATTTT. Protein: CASSEHNTGYGNQPQHF.

The rearrangement uses TRBV27 and TRBJ2-7; D might be TRBD2 (6 bases). V lost 2 bases, J lost 6 bases, and 17 bases lay in between. Per germline, CDR1 MNHEY and CDR2 SMNVEV (reference sequence). This CDR3 has 15 residues. CDR3 sequence: CASSLGSGSLLEQYF. CDR3 in DNA: TGTGCCAGCAGTTTAGGGTCCGGGAGCCTCCTCGAGCAGTACTTC.

This rearrangement joins TRBV4-2 to TRBJ2-7; 8 bases agree with TRBD2. CDR3 size: 15 residues. Germline loops: CDR1 LGHNA, CDR2 YNFKEQ. J was trimmed by 3 bases and V by 0 bases; bases with no gene match: 4. CDR3 DNA sequence: TGTGCCAGCAGCCAAGAACGGGAGGGGGGCTACGAGCAGTACTTC. Protein sequence: CASSQEREGGYEQYF.

V and J are TRBV6-5 and TRBJ1-2, with D perhaps matching TRBD1 (5 bases). V gave up 6 bases and J gave up 6 bases, with 17 bases separating them. Germline loops: CDR1 MNHEY, CDR2 SVGAGI. The CDR3 length is 14 residues. In DNA form, the CDR3 reads TGTGCCAGCAGCCCGGGGACTTTGAGCCATGGCTACACCTTC. It codes for CASSPGTLSHGYTF.

This chain joins TRBV6-1 and TRBJ2-7; 11 bases align to TRBD2. Germline CDR1 reads MNHNS; CDR2 reads SASEGT. This CDR3 contains 16 residues. After removal of 3 bases from V and 4 bases from J, the junction contained 8 bases not matched to a gene. The CDR3 loop reads CASSDQGGLADYEQYF. The CDR3 nucleotides are TGTGCCAGCAGTGATCAGGGGGGACTAGCGGATTACGAGCAGTACTTC.

The CDR3, as DNA: TGTGCCAGCAGCCAAGTGAAACAGGGGGTGGGAAACACCATATATTTT. Translating gives CASSQVKQGVGNTIYF. The chain combines TRBV4-2 with TRBJ1-3; 8 nucleotides line up with TRBD1. The CDR3 length is 16 residues. Losses at the gene ends were 1 base for V and 4 bases for J; bases not matched to a gene: 6. CDR1 is LGHNA, CDR2 YNFKEQ, per germline.

The chain joins TRBV18 to TRBJ2-1; 7 bases are a match to TRBD1. The CDR3 consists of 15 residues. The germline V gene has CDR1 KGHSH and CDR2 LQKENI. After removal of 6 bases from V and 0 bases from J, the junction contained 5 bases not matched to a gene. This CDR3 reads CASSEGQASYNEQFF. The CDR3 DNA is TGTGCCAGCTCCGAAGGACAGGCCTCCTACAATGAGCAGTTCTTC.

This clone was seen just once. V gene TRBV30 combines with J gene TRBJ2-3, with 7 bases identical to TRBD1. The CDR3 consists of 12 residues. Germline CDR1 is GTSNPN and CDR2 is SVGIG (reference sequence). Losses at the gene ends were 5 bases for V and 3 bases for J; bases not matched to a gene: 2. The CDR3 sequence: CAWVTGTDTQYF. DNA for the CDR3: TGTGCCTGGGTGACAGGGACAGATACGCAGTATTTT.

This chain joins TRBV5-8 and TRBJ2-1; 8 nucleotides match TRBD2. Germline trimming cut 0 bases from V and 3 bases from J; bases unmatched to any gene: 5. The CDR3 has 16 amino acids. Germline V lookup: CDR1 SGHTS, CDR2 YDEGEE. CDR3 in amino acids: CASSLGGGRYYNEQFF. CDR3 sequence (DNA): TGTGCCAGCAGCTTGGGAGGCGGGAGGTACTACAATGAGCAGTTCTTC.

The rearrangement links TRBV9 to TRBJ2-1, with D perhaps matching TRBD1 (7 bases). This CDR3 comprises 18 residues. Between the trimmed V and J ends, which lost 3 bases and 3 bases, there was a span of 22 bases. Germline V lookup: CDR1 SGDLS, CDR2 YYNGEE. The CDR3 DNA sequence: TGTGCCAGCAGCGACATGAAGGGGGCGGGGTCGGGCTACAATGAGCAGTTCTTC. This gives the protein CASSDMKGAGSGYNEQFF.

This clone has only a few counts. This sequence joins TRBV6-1 and TRBJ2-7, with TRBD2 matching 13 bases. This CDR3 region has 15 residues. The V and J ends lost 1 base and 3 bases, in that order; junction bases with no gene match: 0. CDR1 and CDR2 from the germline V gene are MNHNS and SASEGT. CDR3 nucleotide sequence: TGTGCCAGCAGTGAAGGGACTAGCGGGAGCTACGAGCAGTACTTC. Its translation: CASSEGTSGSYEQYF.

The chain links TRBV9 to TRBJ1-5, with a weak D call TRBD1 (6 bases). The CDR3 is 16 residues long. Trimming shortened V by 2 bases and J by 4 bases, and 16 bases separated the two germline ends. Looked up from germline, CDR1 is SGDLS and CDR2 is YYNGEE. The CDR3 bases are TGTGCCAGCAGCGTGGGAGCACAGGGTGGAAATCAGCCCCAGCATTTT. Translated, it gives CASSVGAQGGNQPQHF.

This chain joins TRBV27 and TRBJ1-1; 7 positions match TRBD1. J was trimmed by 0 bases and V by 6 bases; bases with no gene match: 4. The CDR3 is 14 amino acids. Germline CDR1 reads MNHEY; CDR2 reads SMNVEV (reference sequence). Here the CDR3 DNA reads TGTGCCAGCAGGTTGGGACAGATGAACACTGAAGCTTTCTTT. Its translation: CASRLGQMNTEAFF.

This sequence joins TRBV10-3 and TRBJ1-1; TRBD1 matches 7 bases. The V gene end was trimmed by 9 bases and the J gene end by 1 base; junction bases not matched to a gene: 8. The CDR3 totals 14 residues. CDR1 and CDR2 (germline): ENHRY, SYGVKD. The CDR3 DNA reads as TGTGCCATGGCAAACAGGGGCTCGAACACTGAAGCTTTCTTT. As protein: CAMANRGSNTEAFF.

The V gene is TRBV20-1, the J gene TRBJ2-5, with D uncertain. This CDR3 comprises 10 residues. V was clipped by 5 bases and J by 5 bases, with 6 bases between them. From germline, CDR1 is DFQATT and CDR2 SNEGSKA (reference sequence). The CDR3 spells CSAPRETQYF. The CDR3 region has the DNA TGCAGTGCTCCAAGGGAGACCCAGTACTTC.